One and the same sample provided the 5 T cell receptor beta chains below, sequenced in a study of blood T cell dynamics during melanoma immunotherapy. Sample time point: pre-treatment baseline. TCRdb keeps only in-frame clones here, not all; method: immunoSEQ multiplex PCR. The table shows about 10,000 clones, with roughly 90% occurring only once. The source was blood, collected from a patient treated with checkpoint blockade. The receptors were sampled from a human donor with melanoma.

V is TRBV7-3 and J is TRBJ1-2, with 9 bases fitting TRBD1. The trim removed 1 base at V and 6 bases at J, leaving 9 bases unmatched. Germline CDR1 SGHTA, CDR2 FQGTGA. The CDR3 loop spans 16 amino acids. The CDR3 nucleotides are TGTGCCAGCAGCTTAATTGGGGACAGGGTAGAAAATGGCTACACCTTC. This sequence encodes CASSLIGDRVENGYTF.

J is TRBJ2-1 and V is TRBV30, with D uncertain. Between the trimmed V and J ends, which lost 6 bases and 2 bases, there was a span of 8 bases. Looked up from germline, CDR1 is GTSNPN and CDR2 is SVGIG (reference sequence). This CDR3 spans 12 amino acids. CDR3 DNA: TGTGCCTGTTCGGCCACCTACAATGAGCAGTTCTTC. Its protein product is CACSATYNEQFF.

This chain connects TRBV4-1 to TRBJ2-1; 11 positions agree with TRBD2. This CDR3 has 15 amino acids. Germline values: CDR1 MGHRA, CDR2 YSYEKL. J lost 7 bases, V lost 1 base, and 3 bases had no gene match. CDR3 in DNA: TGCGCCAGCAGCCAAGGGCGACTAGCGGGGAATGAGCAGTTCTTC. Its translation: CASSQGRLAGNEQFF.

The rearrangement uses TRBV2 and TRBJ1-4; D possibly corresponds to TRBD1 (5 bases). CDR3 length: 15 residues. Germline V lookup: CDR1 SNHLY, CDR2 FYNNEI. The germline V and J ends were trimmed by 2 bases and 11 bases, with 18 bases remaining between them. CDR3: CASSEQGGGVGKLFF. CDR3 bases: TGTGCCAGCAGTGAACAGGGAGGCGGAGTGGGGAAACTGTTTTTT.

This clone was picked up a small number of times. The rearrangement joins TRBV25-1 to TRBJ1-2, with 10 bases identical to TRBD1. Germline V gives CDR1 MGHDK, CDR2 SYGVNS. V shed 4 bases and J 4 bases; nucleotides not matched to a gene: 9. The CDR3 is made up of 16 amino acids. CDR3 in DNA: TGTGCCAGCAGTGTTAGACAGGGGGCCCTAATCTATGGCTACACCTTC. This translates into CASSVRQGALIYGYTF.